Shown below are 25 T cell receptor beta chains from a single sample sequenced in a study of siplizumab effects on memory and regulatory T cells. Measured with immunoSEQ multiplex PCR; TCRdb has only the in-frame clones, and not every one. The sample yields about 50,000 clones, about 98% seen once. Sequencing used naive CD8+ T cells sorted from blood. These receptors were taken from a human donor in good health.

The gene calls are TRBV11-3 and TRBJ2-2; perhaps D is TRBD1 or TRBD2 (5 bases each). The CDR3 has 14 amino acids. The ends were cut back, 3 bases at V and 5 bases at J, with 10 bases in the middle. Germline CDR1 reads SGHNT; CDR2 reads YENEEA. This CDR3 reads CASSLRGSTGELFF. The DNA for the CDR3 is TGTGCCAGCAGCTTGAGGGGTTCAACCGGGGAGCTGTTTTTT.

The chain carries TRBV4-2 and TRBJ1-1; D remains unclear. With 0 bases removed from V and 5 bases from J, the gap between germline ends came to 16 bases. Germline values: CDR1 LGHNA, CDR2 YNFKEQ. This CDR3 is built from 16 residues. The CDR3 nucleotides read TGTGCCAGCAGCCAAGAGGCGCGGTCAAGTTGGACTGAAGCTTTCTTT. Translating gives CASSQEARSSWTEAFF.

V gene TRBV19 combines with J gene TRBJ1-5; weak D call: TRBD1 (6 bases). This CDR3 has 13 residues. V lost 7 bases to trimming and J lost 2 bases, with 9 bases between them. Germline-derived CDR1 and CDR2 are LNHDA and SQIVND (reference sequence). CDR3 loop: CASTGVGNQPQHF. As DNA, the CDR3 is TGTGCCAGTACAGGGGTTGGCAATCAGCCCCAGCATTTT. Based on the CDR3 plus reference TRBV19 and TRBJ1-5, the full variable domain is DGGITQSPKYLFRKEGQNVTLSCEQNLNHDAMYWYRQDPGQGLRLIYYSQIVNDFQKGDIAEGYSVSREKKESFPLTVTSAQKNPTAFYLCASTGVGNQPQHFGDGTRLSIL.

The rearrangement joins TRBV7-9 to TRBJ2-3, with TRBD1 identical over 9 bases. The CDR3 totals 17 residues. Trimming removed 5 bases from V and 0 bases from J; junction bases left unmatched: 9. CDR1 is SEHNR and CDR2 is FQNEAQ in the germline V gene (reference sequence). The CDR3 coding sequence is TGTGCCAGCAGCCACTATGGGACAGGGAAGAGCACAGATACGCAGTATTTT. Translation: CASSHYGTGKSTDTQYF.

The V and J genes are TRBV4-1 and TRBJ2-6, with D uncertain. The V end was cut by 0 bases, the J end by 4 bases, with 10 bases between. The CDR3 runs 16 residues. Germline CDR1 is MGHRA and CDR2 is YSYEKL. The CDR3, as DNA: TGCGCCAGCAGCCAAGAGTCGAAAGGGGGGGCCAACGTCCTGACTTTC. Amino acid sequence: CASSQESKGGANVLTF.

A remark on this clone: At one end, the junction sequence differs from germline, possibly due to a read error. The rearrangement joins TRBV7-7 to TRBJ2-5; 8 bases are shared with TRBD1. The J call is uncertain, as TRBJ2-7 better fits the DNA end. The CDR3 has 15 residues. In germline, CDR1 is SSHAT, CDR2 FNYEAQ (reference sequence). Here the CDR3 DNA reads TGTGCTAGCAGCGCAGGACAGGGAAGCTCCTACGAGCAGTACTTC. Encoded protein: CASSAGQGSSYEQYF.

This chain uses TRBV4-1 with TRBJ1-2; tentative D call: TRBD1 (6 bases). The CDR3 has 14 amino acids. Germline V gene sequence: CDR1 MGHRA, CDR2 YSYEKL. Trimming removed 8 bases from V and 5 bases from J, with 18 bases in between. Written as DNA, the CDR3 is TGCGCCAGCCGTGGGACGCAGGGGTTATATGGCTACACCTTC. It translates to CASRGTQGLYGYTF.

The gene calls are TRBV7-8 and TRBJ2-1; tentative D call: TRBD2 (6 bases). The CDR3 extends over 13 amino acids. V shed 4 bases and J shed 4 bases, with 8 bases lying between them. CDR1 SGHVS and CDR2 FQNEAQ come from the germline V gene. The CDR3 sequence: CASSSEGYNEQFF. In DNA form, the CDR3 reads TGTGCCAGCAGCTCGGAGGGTTACAATGAGCAGTTCTTC. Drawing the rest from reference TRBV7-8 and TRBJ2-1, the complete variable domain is GAGVSQSPRYKVAKRGQDVALRCDPISGHVSLFWYQQALGQGPEFLTYFQNEAQLDKSGLPSDRFFAERPEGSVSTLKIQRTQQEDSAVYLCASSSEGYNEQFFGPGTRLTVL.

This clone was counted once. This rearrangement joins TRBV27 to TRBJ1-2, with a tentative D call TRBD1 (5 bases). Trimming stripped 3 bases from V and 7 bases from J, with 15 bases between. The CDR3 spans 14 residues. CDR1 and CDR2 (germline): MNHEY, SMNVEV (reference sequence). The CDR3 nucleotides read TGTGCCAGCAGTTTTGCCGGGGGTACAACTGGCTACACCTTC. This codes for CASSFAGGTTGYTF.

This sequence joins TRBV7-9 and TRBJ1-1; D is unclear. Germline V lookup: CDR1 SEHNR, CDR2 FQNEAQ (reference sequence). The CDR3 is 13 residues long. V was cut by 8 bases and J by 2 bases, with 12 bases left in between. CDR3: CASPSQANTEAFF. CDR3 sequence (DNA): TGTGCCAGCCCTTCGCAGGCTAACACTGAAGCTTTCTTT.

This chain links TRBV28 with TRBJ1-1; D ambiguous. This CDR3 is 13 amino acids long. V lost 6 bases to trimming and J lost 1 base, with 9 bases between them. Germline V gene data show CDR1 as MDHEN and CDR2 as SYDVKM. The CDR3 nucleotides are TGTGCCAGCAGCCTCACCCAGAACACTGAAGCTTTCTTT. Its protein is CASSLTQNTEAFF. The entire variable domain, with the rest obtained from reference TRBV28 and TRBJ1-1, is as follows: DVKVTQSSRYLVKRTGEKVFLECVQDMDHENMFWYRQDPGLGLRLIYFSYDVKMKEKGDIPEGYSVSREKKERFSLILESASTNQTSMYLCASSLTQNTEAFFGQGTRLTVV.

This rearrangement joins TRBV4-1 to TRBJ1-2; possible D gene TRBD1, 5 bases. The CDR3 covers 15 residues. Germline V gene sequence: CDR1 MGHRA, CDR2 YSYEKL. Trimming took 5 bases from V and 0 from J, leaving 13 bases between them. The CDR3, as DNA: TGCGCCAGCAGCGTACGGGACGACTCTAACTATGGCTACACCTTC. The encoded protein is CASSVRDDSNYGYTF.

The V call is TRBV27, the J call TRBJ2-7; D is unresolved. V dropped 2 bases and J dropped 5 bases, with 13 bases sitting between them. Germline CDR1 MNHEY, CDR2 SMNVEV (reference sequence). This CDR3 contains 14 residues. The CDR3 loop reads CASSLTPSMDEQYF. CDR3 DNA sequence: TGTGCCAGCAGTTTAACCCCTTCAATGGACGAGCAGTACTTC.

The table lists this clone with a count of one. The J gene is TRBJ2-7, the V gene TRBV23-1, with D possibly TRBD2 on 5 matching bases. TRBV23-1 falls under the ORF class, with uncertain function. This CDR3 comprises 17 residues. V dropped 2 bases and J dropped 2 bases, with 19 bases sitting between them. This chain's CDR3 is CASSQRETVRGPYEQYF. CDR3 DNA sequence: TGCGCCAGCAGTCAAAGGGAGACGGTTCGAGGACCCTACGAGCAGTACTTC.

CDR3 in amino acids: CASITKREREQYF. The CDR3 DNA is TGTGCCAGCATTACTAAGCGGGAGCGCGAGCAGTACTTC. This chain joins TRBV28 and TRBJ2-5; TRBD2 agrees at 8 bases. Judging by the DNA end, TRBJ2-7 fits better; the J call may be wrong. CDR1 and CDR2 from the germline V gene are MDHEN and SYDVKM. CDR3 length equals 13 residues.

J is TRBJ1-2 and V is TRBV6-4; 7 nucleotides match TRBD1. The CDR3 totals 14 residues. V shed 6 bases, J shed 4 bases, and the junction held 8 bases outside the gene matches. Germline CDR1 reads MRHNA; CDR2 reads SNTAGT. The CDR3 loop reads CASSAGQEGYGYTF. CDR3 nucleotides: TGTGCCAGCAGCGCCGGACAGGAGGGCTATGGCTACACCTTC.

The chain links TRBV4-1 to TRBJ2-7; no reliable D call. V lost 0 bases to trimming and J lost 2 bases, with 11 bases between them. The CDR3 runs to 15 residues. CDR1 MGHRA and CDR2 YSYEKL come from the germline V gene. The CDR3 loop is CASSQDMAEPYEQYF. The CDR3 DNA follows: TGCGCCAGCAGCCAAGATATGGCGGAGCCCTACGAGCAGTACTTC.

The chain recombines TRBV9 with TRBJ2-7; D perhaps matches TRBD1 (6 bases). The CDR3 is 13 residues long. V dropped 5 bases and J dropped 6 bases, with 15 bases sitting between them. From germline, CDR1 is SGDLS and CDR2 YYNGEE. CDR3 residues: CASSKQGPSEQYF. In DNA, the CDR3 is TGTGCCAGCAGTAAACAGGGTCCTTCCGAGCAGTACTTC.

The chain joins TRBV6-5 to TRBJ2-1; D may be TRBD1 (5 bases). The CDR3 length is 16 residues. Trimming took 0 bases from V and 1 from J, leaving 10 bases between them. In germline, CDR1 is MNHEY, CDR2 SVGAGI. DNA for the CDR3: TGTGCCAGCAGTTACTCGGCTAGGGGTTCCTACAATGAGCAGTTCTTC. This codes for CASSYSARGSYNEQFF.

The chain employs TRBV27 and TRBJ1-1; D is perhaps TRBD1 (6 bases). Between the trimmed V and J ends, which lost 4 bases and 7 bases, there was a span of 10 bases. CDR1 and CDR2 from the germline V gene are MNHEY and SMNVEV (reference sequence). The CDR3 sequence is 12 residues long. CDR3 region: CASSSQGVEAFF. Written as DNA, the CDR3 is TGTGCCAGCAGTTCACAGGGAGTTGAAGCTTTCTTT.

CDR3 loop: CASSLPPTGANRQYF. CDR3 coding DNA: TGTGCCAGCAGTTTACCGCCAACAGGGGCCAACAGGCAGTACTTC. The V call is TRBV28, the J call TRBJ2-7, with 7 bases aligning to TRBD1. The CDR3 has 15 residues. Germline values: CDR1 MDHEN, CDR2 SYDVKM. V was pared by 2 bases and J by 9 bases, with 13 bases of the junction left unmatched.

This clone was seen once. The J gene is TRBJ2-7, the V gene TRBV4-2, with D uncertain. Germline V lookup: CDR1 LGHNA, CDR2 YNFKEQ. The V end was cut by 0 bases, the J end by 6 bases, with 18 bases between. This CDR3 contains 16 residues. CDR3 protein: CASSQEASLSVGEQYF. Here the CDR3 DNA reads TGTGCCAGCAGCCAAGAGGCTAGTTTGTCTGTTGGCGAGCAGTACTTC.

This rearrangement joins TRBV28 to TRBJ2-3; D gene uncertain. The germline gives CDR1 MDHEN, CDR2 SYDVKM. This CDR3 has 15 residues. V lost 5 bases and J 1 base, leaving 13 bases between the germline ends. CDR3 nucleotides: TGTGCCAGCAGTCTTAGCCCCGATGGCACAGATACGCAGTATTTT. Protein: CASSLSPDGTDTQYF. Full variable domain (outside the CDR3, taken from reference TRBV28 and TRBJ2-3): DVKVTQSSRYLVKRTGEKVFLECVQDMDHENMFWYRQDPGLGLRLIYFSYDVKMKEKGDIPEGYSVSREKKERFSLILESASTNQTSMYLCASSLSPDGTDTQYFGPGTRLTVL.

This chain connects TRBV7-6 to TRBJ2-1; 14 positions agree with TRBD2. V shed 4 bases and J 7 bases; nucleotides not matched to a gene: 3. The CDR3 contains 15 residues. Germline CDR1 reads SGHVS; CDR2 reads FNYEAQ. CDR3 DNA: TGTGCCAGCAGCTCCAGGACTAGCGGGAGGAATGAGCAGTTCTTC. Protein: CASSSRTSGRNEQFF.

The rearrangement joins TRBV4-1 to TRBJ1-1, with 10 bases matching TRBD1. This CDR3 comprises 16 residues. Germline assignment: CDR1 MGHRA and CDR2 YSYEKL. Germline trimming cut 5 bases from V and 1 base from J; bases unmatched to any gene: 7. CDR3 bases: TGCGCCAGCAGCGACGGGACAGGGGCGGGGAACACTGAAGCTTTCTTT. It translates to CASSDGTGAGNTEAFF.